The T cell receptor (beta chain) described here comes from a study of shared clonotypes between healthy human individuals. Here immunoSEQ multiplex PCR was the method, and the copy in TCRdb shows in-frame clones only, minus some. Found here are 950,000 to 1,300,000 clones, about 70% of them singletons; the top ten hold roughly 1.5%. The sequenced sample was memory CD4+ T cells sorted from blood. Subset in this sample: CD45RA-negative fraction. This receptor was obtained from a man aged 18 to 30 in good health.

The CDR3 reads CASQPQGSNSPLHF. CDR3 DNA sequence: TGTGCCAGCCAGCCTCAGGGATCTAATTCACCCCTCCACTTT. The chain has TRBV19 and TRBJ1-6; perhaps TRBD1 as D (5 bases). The CDR3 is 14 amino acids. Trimming left V 9 bases short and J 6 bases short, with 15 bases between. CDR1 and CDR2 from the germline V gene are LNHDA and SQIVND (reference sequence). Combining the CDR3 with reference TRBV19 and TRBJ1-6 gives the whole variable domain DGGITQSPKYLFRKEGQNVTLSCEQNLNHDAMYWYRQDPGQGLRLIYYSQIVNDFQKGDIAEGYSVSREKKESFPLTVTSAQKNPTAFYLCASQPQGSNSPLHFGNGTRLTVT.